Each of the 10 T cell receptor beta chains below was sequenced from the same sample in a study of blood T cells in healthy people across ages. A sample-barcoded 5' primer and a J-beta primer mix were used in a second PCR of roughly 7 to 12 cycles. From the 5' RACE reads, TCRdb called clonotypes with MiXCR, one entry per CDR3 protein. The sample shows some 700,000 distinct CDR3 sequences, over 20% of them seen only once. Sample: blood. The receptors derive from a man aged 65 to 85 in good health.

The gene calls are TRBV5-1 and TRBJ1-1; maybe TRBD1 (6 bases). CDR1 SGHRS and CDR2 YFSETQ come from the germline V gene. The V end lost 0 bases, the J end lost 4 bases, and 13 bases lay between the germline ends. CDR3 length equals 15 residues. The CDR3 DNA is TGCGCCAGCAGCTTGGTACAGGGAGACGGCACTGAAGCTTTCTTT. Translating gives CASSLVQGDGTEAFF. The full variable domain, with the rest looked up from reference TRBV5-1 and TRBJ1-1, is KAGVTQTPRYLIKTRGQQVTLSCSPISGHRSVSWYQQTPGQGLQFLFEYFSETQRNKGNFPGRFSGRQFSNSRSEMNVSTLELGDSALYLCASSLVQGDGTEAFFGQGTRLTVV.

The rearrangement joins TRBV24-1 to TRBJ2-5; D tentatively fits TRBD1 or TRBD2 (5 bases each). The CDR3 totals 14 residues. CDR1 and CDR2 (germline): KGHDR, SFDVKD. The V end lost 4 bases, the J end lost 8 bases, and 16 bases lay between the germline ends. CDR3 in amino acids: CATSEPWDRETQYF. The CDR3 DNA follows: TGTGCCACCAGTGAACCCTGGGACCGCGAAACCCAGTACTTC.

The rearrangement uses TRBV10-3 and TRBJ1-5, with D perhaps TRBD1 (5 bases). This CDR3 comprises 13 residues. The germline V and J ends were trimmed by 6 bases and 4 bases, with 10 bases remaining between them. Germline V gives CDR1 ENHRY, CDR2 SYGVKD. This chain's CDR3 is CAIRDTLNQPQHF. CDR3 nucleotide sequence: TGTGCCATCAGGGACACCTTAAATCAGCCCCAGCATTTT.

V and J are TRBV12-3 or TRBV12-4 and TRBJ1-1, with D uncertain. Trimming left V 4 bases short and J 2 bases short, with 8 bases between. The CDR3 has 13 amino acids. The CDR3 DNA is TGTGCCAGCAGTTCAAAGGAAAACACTGAAGCTTTCTTT. Residues: CASSSKENTEAFF.

This clonotype was seen more than once but under ten times. V gene TRBV25-1 combines with J gene TRBJ2-1; D remains unclear. Germline loops: CDR1 MGHDK, CDR2 SYGVNS. V was pared by 9 bases and J by 1 base, with 10 bases between. This CDR3 region has 13 residues. CDR3 DNA sequence: TGTGCCAGTCAGCAGTGGTCCTACAATGAGCAGTTCTTC. Translating it yields CASQQWSYNEQFF. Full variable domain (rest looked up from reference TRBV25-1 and TRBJ2-1): EADIYQTPRYLVIGTGKKITLECSQTMGHDKMYWYQQDPGMELHLIHYSYGVNSTEKGDLSSESTVSRIRTEHFPLTLESARPSHTSQYLCASQQWSYNEQFFGPGTRLTVL.

J is TRBJ1-4 and V is TRBV11-1, with 7 bases identical to TRBD1. CDR1 and CDR2 from the germline V gene are SGHAT and FQDESV (reference sequence). J was trimmed by 0 bases and V by 2 bases; bases with no gene match: 15. The CDR3 is 20 residues long. The CDR3: CASSLFDREKGKATNEKLFF. The CDR3 DNA follows: TGTGCCAGCAGCTTATTTGACAGGGAAAAGGGGAAAGCAACTAATGAAAAACTGTTTTTT.

This clonotype was detected a few times. The J gene is TRBJ2-5, the V gene TRBV20-1; TRBD2 agrees at 12 bases. V shed 1 base, J shed 1 base, and the junction held 4 bases outside the gene matches. The CDR3 sequence is 16 residues long. Germline V lookup: CDR1 DFQATT, CDR2 SNEGSKA (reference sequence). The CDR3 nucleotides are TGCAGTGCTAGAGGCCAGGGACTAGCGGGCCAAGAGACCCAGTACTTC. This codes for CSARGQGLAGQETQYF.

The CDR3 reads CASSLRLASGTDTQYF. The CDR3 nucleotides read TGCGCCAGCAGCTTGAGGCTAGCGAGCGGAACAGATACGCAGTATTTT. V is TRBV5-1 and J is TRBJ2-3; D might be TRBD2 (6 bases). Germline CDR1 reads SGHRS; CDR2 reads YFSETQ. The CDR3 runs 16 residues. Trimming removed 1 base from V and 3 bases from J, with 15 bases in between.

The rearrangement uses TRBV12-3 or TRBV12-4 and TRBJ1-2; 9 bases fit TRBD1. V gave up 5 bases and J gave up 7 bases; unmatched junction bases: 2. The CDR3 runs to 12 residues. The CDR3 nucleotides are TGTGCCAGCAGTACAGGGGGCTCTGGCTACACCTTC. Its protein is CASSTGGSGYTF.

The chain is built from TRBV6-6 and TRBJ1-2, with TRBD1 matching over 7 bases. Germline CDR1 MNHNY, CDR2 SVGAGI (reference sequence). CDR3 length: 14 amino acids. With V trimmed by 7 bases and J by 4 bases, 9 bases remained unmatched. The CDR3 is CASIQSQGGYGYTF. CDR3 coding DNA: TGTGCCAGCATCCAGTCTCAGGGGGGCTATGGCTACACCTTC.